This T cell receptor beta chain emerged from a study of T cells in Graves' hyperthyroidism and ophthalmopathy. Study-wide points: The model predicted ophthalmopathy a median approximately seven months before onset.

From germline, CDR1 is MDHEN and CDR2 SYDVKM. The CDR3 is made up of 15 amino acids. V gave up 3 bases and J gave up 8 bases, with 17 bases separating them. TCR beta CDR3 regions were amplified from RNA. The HTBI primer set served for first-round RT-PCR of the TCR CDR3. One entry per CDR3 protein, called by TCRdb with MiXCR from the multiplex PCR reads. Here the sample spans about 300,000 distinct CDR3 sequences, approximately 17% being singletons. The table lists this clonotype with many counts. As yet, its antigen is unknown. Patients were aged 18 to 65, had disease duration under 2 months, and had newly diagnosed hyperthyroidism. Reasons for excluding patients were uncontrolled infection, other autoimmune disease, pregnancy or lactation. PBMCs came from over 8.5 ml fresh peripheral blood.

The sequenced sample was blood. The TCR originated in a man aged 25-40 years with Graves' hyperthyroidism. V usage is TRBV28 and J usage is TRBJ2-1, with D maybe TRBD1 (7 bases). Here the CDR3 reads CASSLPPDREDEQFF. DNA of the CDR3: TGTGCCAGCAGTTTGCCACCTGACAGGGAGGATGAGCAGTTCTTC.